Reported below is one T cell receptor (beta chain). No antigen is known for it. The data originate from a study of blood T cell dynamics during melanoma immunotherapy. As for the study in general: Standard first-line treatment here was pembrolizumab or nivolumab plus ipilimumab in metastatic melanoma.

The time point here: week 3, after first cycle of checkpoint inhibitor. TCRdb's table, derived via immunoSEQ multiplex PCR, lists solely in-frame clones and lacks some. The table lists roughly 12,000 clones, about 88% of them singletons. The CDR3 totals 15 residues. The germline gives CDR1 LGHNA, CDR2 YSLEER. V gave up 0 bases and J gave up 7 bases, with 13 bases separating them. Broader study findings: The study could not tell melanoma-specific clones from general immune activation. Unlike progressors, later disease-control patients had W3 repertoires gaining clonality or diversity.

V is TRBV4-3 and J is TRBJ1-5; D not resolved. The sequencing here drew on blood, taken from a patient treated with checkpoint blockade. The sequence was obtained from a human donor with melanoma. The CDR3 protein is CASSQEMLPNQPQHF. CDR3 DNA: TGCGCCAGCAGCCAAGAGATGCTGCCTAACCAGCCCCAGCATTTT.